The TCR beta chain under discussion was sequenced for a study of T cells in Graves' hyperthyroidism and ophthalmopathy. Study conclusions and caveats: Ophthalmopathy onset followed model prediction by a median about 6.5 months.

Amplified TCR beta CDR3 regions came from RNA transcripts. Carried out on the TCR CDR3, a first-round RT-PCR used the HTBI primer set. TCRdb re-called the multiplex PCR reads through MiXCR, storing one row per CDR3 protein. The sample gives about 300,000 distinct CDR3 sequences, approximately 19% of which show up once; 35% to 40% is in the top ten. This CDR3 has 12 residues. CDR1 and CDR2 (germline): LNHNV, YYDKDF (reference sequence). The germline V and J ends were trimmed by 4 bases and 8 bases, with 11 bases remaining between them. This clonotype was observed a handful of times. The antigen remains unidentified. Exclusion criteria comprised uncontrolled infection, other autoimmune disease, pregnancy or lactation. Clinical symptoms, serum thyroxine and TRAb, thyroid ultrasound and orbital computed tomography together formed the diagnostic basis.

The sequence was obtained from a man in his fifties or sixties with Graves' ophthalmopathy. The sequenced sample consisted of blood. J is TRBJ1-1 and V is TRBV15, with D uncertain. This CDR3 reads CATSIPRGEAFF. Written as DNA, the CDR3 is TGTGCCACCAGCATCCCTCGAGGGGAAGCTTTCTTT.